This T cell receptor (beta chain) comes out of a study of blood T cell repertoires in COVID-19. Study overall: Samples came from the United States, Italy and Spain, spanning acute and convalescent COVID-19. Sources were T cells, B-cell-depleted T cells, or PBMCs; the material itself was cDNA or gDNA.

Authors' data handling: Counts of nucleated cells, estimated from reference gene primer amplification, were obtained. Repertoires were generated with immunoSEQ multiplex PCR, while TCRdb's copy carries only in-frame clones and drops some. The V and J calls and clone size are taken from that table; D and trimming were inferred from the DNA. Of fewer than 350,000 clones detected, approximately 90% appear once; the ten largest clones hold approximately 3%. CDR3 length: 15 residues. Germline V gene lookup returns CDR1 KGHSH and CDR2 LQKENI. Trimming shortened V by 8 bases and J by 9 bases, and 23 bases separated the two germline ends. Exposed volunteers were people who met a COVID-19 case within 2 weeks before study entry.

The sequenced sample was PBMCs or T cells enriched from blood (not recorded which). The sequence derives from a man aged 40-55 years who had been exposed to COVID-19. The V and J genes are TRBV18 and TRBJ2-1; maybe TRBD1 (5 bases). CDR3 sequence: CASPQVSEADTEQFF. CDR3 coding DNA: TGTGCCAGCCCACAGGTATCCGAGGCGGATACTGAGCAGTTCTTC. The complete variable domain, with remaining parts taken from reference TRBV18 and TRBJ2-1, reads NAGVMQNPRHLVRRRGQEARLRCSPMKGHSHVYWYRQLPEEGLKFMVYLQKENIIDESGMPKERFSAEFPKEGPSILRIQQVVRGDSAAYFCASPQVSEADTEQFFGPGTRLTVL.